These 3 T cell receptor beta chains share one sample of origin, sequenced in a study of T cell changes during pregnancy in multiple sclerosis. This table comes from immunoSEQ multiplex PCR, and its TCRdb copy is limited to in-frame clones, with some not included. Of approximately 50,000 clones in the sample, 91% were seen once. This sample comprised CD8+ T cells from peripheral blood mononuclear cells, obtained after pregnancy. The receptors derive from a female donor with multiple sclerosis, enrolled in a pregnancy study.

The genes are TRBV19 and TRBJ1-3; TRBD1 is a possible D gene (5 bases). V was shortened by 7 bases and J by 0 bases, with 10 bases between the two germline ends. Germline V gives CDR1 LNHDA, CDR2 SQIVND (reference sequence). The CDR3 contains 14 residues. The CDR3 spells CASNNRSSGNTIYF. The CDR3 DNA reads as TGTGCCAGTAATAACAGGTCCTCTGGAAACACCATATATTTT.

The CDR3 DNA sequence: TGTGCCAGCAGTACGAGCTCTGGGGCCAACGTCCTGACTTTC. Protein product: CASSTSSGANVLTF. This chain connects TRBV9 to TRBJ2-6; no clear D gene. CDR1 SGDLS and CDR2 YYNGEE come from the germline V gene. The CDR3 is 14 amino acids. V dropped 5 bases and J dropped 0 bases, with 6 bases sitting between them.

This clone appeared a single time. The V and J genes are TRBV6-5 and TRBJ1-5; D might be TRBD1 (6 bases). With 6 bases removed from V and 7 bases from J, the gap between germline ends came to 10 bases. This CDR3 contains 12 residues. Looked up from germline, CDR1 is MNHEY and CDR2 is SVGAGI. The CDR3 coding sequence is TGTGCCAGCAGCCCAGGGGAACAGCCCCAGCATTTT. This encodes CASSPGEQPQHF.